This T cell receptor (beta chain) is from a study of shared clonotypes between healthy human individuals. This clone was seen only once. Its antigen is still unknown. Study processing details: Because ImmunoSEQ provided only junction sequences with no quality scores, the filtering differed. The data were produced by immunoSEQ multiplex PCR, yet TCRdb's version contains in-frame clones alone and is incomplete. V and J calls and clone size are copied from that table; D and trimming were computed from the DNA. This sample has 470,000 or so clones, with over 75% found just once. Regarding the study as a whole: Sequencing depth was predicted to influence how clonotypes are shared among donors. Donors were few, which limited the genetic and exposure-history diversity represented.

The CDR3 is 13 residues long. In germline, CDR1 is GTSNPN, CDR2 SVGIG (reference sequence). V gave up 4 bases and J gave up 1 base, with 10 bases separating them. Adult Caucasians living in Nashville, Tennessee made up all of the donors. The genes are TRBV30 and TRBJ1-1; no clear D gene. The sample comprised PBMCs. The receptor's source is a middle-aged woman in good health. Some clones in this sample may be carry-over from other donors' samples. CDR3 region: CAWNLLWNTEAFF. The CDR3 nucleotides are TGTGCCTGGAATCTGCTGTGGAACACTGAAGCTTTCTTT.